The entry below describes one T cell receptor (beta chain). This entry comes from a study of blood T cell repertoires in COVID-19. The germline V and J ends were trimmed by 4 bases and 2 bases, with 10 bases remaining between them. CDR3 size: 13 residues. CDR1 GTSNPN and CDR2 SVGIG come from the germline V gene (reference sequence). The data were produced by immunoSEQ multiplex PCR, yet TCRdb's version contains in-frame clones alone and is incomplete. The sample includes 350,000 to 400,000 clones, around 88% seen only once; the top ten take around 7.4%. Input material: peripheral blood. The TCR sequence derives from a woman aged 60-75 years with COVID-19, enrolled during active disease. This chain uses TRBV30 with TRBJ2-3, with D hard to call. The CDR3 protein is CAWNILNTDTQYF. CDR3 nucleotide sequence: TGTGCCTGGAATATCCTTAACACAGATACGCAGTATTTT. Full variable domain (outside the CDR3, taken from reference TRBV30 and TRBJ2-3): SQTIHQWPATLVQPVGSPLSLECTVEGTSNPNLYWYRQAAGRGLQLLFYSVGIGQISSEVPQNLSASRPQDRQFILSSKKLLLSDSGFYLCAWNILNTDTQYFGPGTRLTVL.